A single sample is the source of the 14 T cell receptor beta chains below, sequenced in a study of cytomegalovirus exposure and HLA in healthy donors. It was with 60 Vbeta and 13 Jbeta primers that the PCR ran. The assay was immunoSEQ multiplex PCR, and TCRdb's table has in-frame clones only and misses some. Of approximately 77,000 clones in the sample, over 70% were seen once. The sample was PBMCs. Receptors were obtained from a woman in her forties in good health and CMV-seronegative.

The chain links TRBV2 to TRBJ2-5, with 14 bases that match TRBD2. The ends lost 2 bases at V and 3 bases at J; junction bases unmatched: 8. This CDR3 region has 18 residues. Germline lookup yields CDR1 SNHLY and CDR2 FYNNEI. CDR3 sequence reads: CASSEPGTSGGEEETQYF. The CDR3 DNA sequence: TGTGCCAGCAGTGAACCTGGGACTAGCGGGGGAGAGGAAGAGACCCAGTACTTC.

The chain is built from TRBV7-3 and TRBJ2-1, with TRBD2 identical over 13 bases. The J segment lost 9 bases and the V segment lost 2 bases, leaving 7 bases of the junction unmatched. The CDR3 sequence is 16 residues long. CDR1 and CDR2 (germline): SGHTA, FQGTGA. CDR3: CASSLALAGGGGEQFF. CDR3 DNA sequence: TGTGCCAGCAGCTTAGCACTAGCGGGAGGGGGTGGTGAGCAGTTCTTC. Based on the CDR3 plus reference TRBV7-3 and TRBJ2-1, the full variable domain is GAGVSQTPSNKVTEKGKYVELRCDPISGHTALYWYRQSLGQGPEFLIYFQGTGAADDSGLPNDRFFAVRPEGSVSTLKIQRTERGDSAVYLCASSLALAGGGGEQFFGPGTRLTVL.

The V and J genes are TRBV7-3 and TRBJ2-1; 7 nucleotides match TRBD2. Germline V gene lookup returns CDR1 SGHTA and CDR2 FQGTGA. The CDR3 contains 16 residues. V was pared by 7 bases and J by 0 bases, with 9 bases of the junction left unmatched. CDR3 coding DNA: TGTGCCAGCAACAAGGAGGGAGGGAGCTCCTACAATGAGCAGTTCTTC. It specifies CASNKEGGSSYNEQFF. Complete variable domain (other parts from reference TRBV7-3 and TRBJ2-1): GAGVSQTPSNKVTEKGKYVELRCDPISGHTALYWYRQSLGQGPEFLIYFQGTGAADDSGLPNDRFFAVRPEGSVSTLKIQRTERGDSAVYLCASNKEGGSSYNEQFFGPGTRLTVL.

The rearrangement links TRBV18 to TRBJ2-1; 10 bases line up with TRBD2. Germline-derived CDR1 and CDR2 are KGHSH and LQKENI. V gave up 6 bases and J gave up 0 bases; unmatched junction bases: 5. The CDR3 sequence is 16 residues long. The CDR3 DNA reads as TGTGCCAGCTCGCCTGTAGCGGGAGGCTCCTACAATGAGCAGTTCTTC. Its translation: CASSPVAGGSYNEQFF. The variable domain in full, completed from reference TRBV18 and TRBJ2-1, reads NAGVMQNPRHLVRRRGQEARLRCSPMKGHSHVYWYRQLPEEGLKFMVYLQKENIIDESGMPKERFSAEFPKEGPSILRIQQVVRGDSAAYFCASSPVAGGSYNEQFFGPGTRLTVL.

For the CDR3, the DNA is TGTGCCATCAGTGATGCAAGGGGTCGGGTCACAGATACGCAGTATTTT. It is translated as CAISDARGRVTDTQYF. The rearrangement joins TRBV10-3 to TRBJ2-3; D may be TRBD1 (5 bases). The CDR3 is 16 amino acids. The germline V gene encodes CDR1 ENHRY and CDR2 SYGVKD. Deletions cut 3 bases from V and 2 bases from J, with 15 bases between.

The CDR3 DNA sequence: TGTGCCAGCAGCTCCTCGGCGGGCCAGAATGAGCAGTTCTTC. Translation gives CASSSSAGQNEQFF. The chain recombines TRBV27 with TRBJ2-1, with D maybe TRBD2 (5 bases). The CDR3 is 14 residues long. Germline CDR1 reads MNHEY; CDR2 reads SMNVEV (reference sequence). Trimming removed 6 bases from V and 7 bases from J, with 16 bases in between.

The rearrangement uses TRBV19 and TRBJ2-7; D not certain. This CDR3 contains 12 residues. Germline V lookup: CDR1 LNHDA, CDR2 SQIVND (reference sequence). Trimming shortened V by 5 bases and J by 9 bases, and 14 bases separated the two germline ends. In DNA form, the CDR3 reads TGTGCCAGTAGTCCCGGTCCTACGGGGCAGTACTTC. Its translation is CASSPGPTGQYF.

This clone was seen more than once but under ten times. The V gene is TRBV30, the J gene TRBJ1-5, with a possible D match to TRBD1 (5 bases). V lost 3 bases, J lost 4 bases, and 10 bases lay in between. Looked up from germline, CDR1 is GTSNPN and CDR2 is SVGIG (reference sequence). The CDR3 totals 13 residues. The CDR3 reads CAWSTKGNQPQHF. The CDR3 DNA reads TGTGCCTGGAGCACCAAGGGGAATCAGCCCCAGCATTTT.

The J gene is TRBJ2-5, the V gene TRBV14; possible D gene TRBD2, 6 bases. The germline V gene has CDR1 SGHDN and CDR2 FVKESK. CDR3 length: 14 residues. Trimming removed 0 bases at V and 5 bases at J, with 10 bases between. This chain's CDR3 is CASSQDRGTETQYF. The CDR3 nucleotides read TGTGCCAGCAGCCAAGATCGGGGGACGGAGACCCAGTACTTC.

In this sample, this clone turned up once. The chain recombines TRBV5-1 with TRBJ2-1; 14 bases line up with TRBD2. This CDR3 is 15 amino acids long. Germline CDR1 SGHRS, CDR2 YFSETQ. V dropped 7 bases and J dropped 9; count of bases not matched to a gene: 9. The DNA for the CDR3 is TGCGCCAGCGGCCTCGGGACTAGCGGGAGCGGTGAGCAGTTCTTC. It specifies CASGLGTSGSGEQFF. Full variable domain (remainder filled in from reference TRBV5-1 and TRBJ2-1): KAGVTQTPRYLIKTRGQQVTLSCSPISGHRSVSWYQQTPGQGLQFLFEYFSETQRNKGNFPGRFSGRQFSNSRSEMNVSTLELGDSALYLCASGLGTSGSGEQFFGPGTRLTVL.

V gene TRBV15 combines with J gene TRBJ1-4, with 10 bases that match TRBD1. There are 16 residues in the CDR3. Germline CDR1 LNHNV, CDR2 YYDKDF (reference sequence). V lost 1 base and J lost 5; bases outside the gene matches: 4. DNA of the CDR3: TGTGCCACCAGCAGAGGCAGGACAGGGGGGAATGAAAAACTGTTTTTT. Its translation is CATSRGRTGGNEKLFF.

V is TRBV7-2 and J is TRBJ2-7, with 7 bases fitting TRBD1. After removal of 2 bases from V and 5 bases from J, the junction contained 6 bases not matched to a gene. This CDR3 is 14 amino acids long. Germline V gene sequence: CDR1 SGHTA, CDR2 FQGNSA. CDR3 nucleotide sequence: TGTGCCAGCAGCTTACAATCGGGACAGAACGAGCAGTACTTC. This encodes CASSLQSGQNEQYF. Full variable domain (remainder filled in from reference TRBV7-2 and TRBJ2-7): GAGVSQSPSNKVTEKGKDVELRCDPISGHTALYWYRQSLGQGLEFLIYFQGNSAPDKSGLPSDRFSAERTGGSVSTLTIQRTQQEDSAVYLCASSLQSGQNEQYFGPGTRLTVT.

This clone was seen a few times. The rearrangement joins TRBV25-1 to TRBJ2-7, with D uncertain. The CDR3 spans 14 residues. Germline-derived CDR1 and CDR2 are MGHDK and SYGVNS. The V end was cut by 6 bases, the J end by 2 bases, with 14 bases between. For the CDR3, the DNA is TGTGCCAGCAGCCCCCAAATTCAGACCTACGAGCAGTACTTC. This gives the protein CASSPQIQTYEQYF.

CDR3 bases: TGTGCCAGCAGCCTCCTTCGCGGGGACACAGATACGCAGTATTTT. Translating gives CASSLLRGDTDTQYF. The chain has TRBV5-4 and TRBJ2-3, with D possibly TRBD2 on 6 matching bases. Trimming took off 4 bases at V and 2 bases at J, with 14 bases between the two ends. Germline V gene data show CDR1 as SGHNT and CDR2 as YYREEE (reference sequence). There are 15 residues in the CDR3.